This is a list of T cell receptor beta chains from one sample in a study of blood T cell repertoires in COVID-19. Method: immunoSEQ multiplex PCR; TCRdb's copy keeps in-frame clones and lacks some. The sample holds 200,000 to 250,000 clones, 75% to 85% seen once. Input material: peripheral blood. These receptors were taken from an older woman with COVID-19, enrolled during active disease. CDR3s include the opening cysteine and the closing phenylalanine or tryptophan. The order of the fields is D gene, clone size, CDR3 length, J gene, V gene, CDR3 DNA, CDR3 protein. D genes are given only for firm matches. A clone size is listed for some rows: how often the clone was seen (once, few, many), or a class if it is expanded.

>.|.|14|TRBJ2-1|TRBV21-1
TGTGCCAGCAGCCAGGAAACCCTAAACAATGAGCAGTTCTTC
CASSQETLNNEQFF
>.|few|15|TRBJ2-5|TRBV7-6
TGTGCCAGCAGCTTCCGGAACAGGGATCTAGAGACCCAGTACTTC
CASSFRNRDLETQYF
>.|.|16|TRBJ2-1|TRBV4-1
TGCGCCAGCAGCCAAGGCGGGTCCATTGCCCTAGCTGAGCAGTTCTTC
CASSQGGSIALAEQFF
>TRBD1|.|15|TRBJ2-4|TRBV6-6
TGTGCCAGCAGGACCTTACGGACAGGCAAAAACATTCAGTACTTC
CASRTLRTGKNIQYF
>.|.|13|TRBJ2-5|TRBV5-1
TGCGCCAGCAGCGATAGCGAGCAAGAGACCCAGTACTTC
CASSDSEQETQYF
>.|.|14|TRBJ1-6|TRBV30
TGTGCCTGGAGTCTGACAGGTTTAAATTCACCCCTCCACTTT
CAWSLTGLNSPLHF
>.|.|16|TRBJ2-7|TRBV7-8
TGTGCCAGCAGCTTAACTTTAGCAGGGTCCTCCTACGAGCAGTACTTC
CASSLTLAGSSYEQYF
>TRBD2|.|16|TRBJ2-7|TRBV28
TGTGCCAGCAGAGCGGTGGGTCTAGCGGGGAACTACGAGCAGTACTTC
CASRAVGLAGNYEQYF
>TRBD2|.|16|TRBJ2-1|TRBV5-4
TGTGCCAGCAGCCCGGAGGGACTAGCGGGAGGAAATGAGCAGTTCTTC
CASSPEGLAGGNEQFF
>TRBD1|.|13|TRBJ1-1|TRBV18
TGTGCCAGCTCAGATCAGGGGGCAACTGAAGCTTTCTTT
CASSDQGATEAFF
>.|.|18|TRBJ2-7|TRBV29-1
TGCAGCGTTGAGCTTTATAGAGGGGGCGGGACTCCTACCTACGAGCAGTACTTC
CSVELYRGGGTPTYEQYF